The entry below gives a single TCR beta chain sequence along with its context. The antigen is undetermined. Every participating donor contributed approximately 9.5 milliliters of peripheral blood through a draw. This record comes from a study of blood T cells in healthy people across ages. Study conclusions and caveats: Long-lived donors had more naive CD4+ cells and higher diversity than aged donors.

Then a second PCR, running roughly 7 to 12 cycles, was carried out with a sample-barcoded 5' primer and a J-beta primer mix. Every cDNA molecule bore a tag from a template-switch adaptor containing 12 random nucleotides. From each sample, at least 3 million paired-end reads containing CDR3 were obtained. TCRdb fed the 5' RACE reads into MiXCR, producing one record per CDR3 protein. The data hold roughly 930,000 distinct CDR3 sequences, with roughly 43% observed a single time. CDR1 and CDR2 (germline): MNHEY, SVGAGI. This CDR3 is 15 amino acids long. Trimming removed 6 bases from V and 6 bases from J; junction bases left unmatched: 9.

V is TRBV6-5 and J is TRBJ1-4, with TRBD1 identical over 8 bases. Material: blood. The TCR sequence derives from a man under 40 in good health. CDR3 amino acids: CASSQTGGMDEKLFF. The DNA for the CDR3 is TGTGCCAGCAGCCAAACAGGGGGAATGGATGAAAAACTGTTTTTT.